This note documents a single T cell receptor (beta chain) sequence. Its antigen is unidentified. Regarding treatment: randomized to nivolumab then ipilimumab (arm A) or the reverse (arm B). Here immunoSEQ multiplex PCR was the method, and the copy in TCRdb shows in-frame clones only, minus some. Found here are about 20,000 clones, more than 65% of them singletons; the top ten hold more than 4%. This specimen comes from a study of sequential checkpoint blockade in melanoma. Study overall: Both treatment sequences were followed by maintenance nivolumab. TCRbeta immunosequencing was performed on DNA from 85 to 100 pretreatment melanoma tumor samples.

The study, taken as a whole, reports: Rising tumor T-cell fraction and clonality meant about 30 times likelier benefit.

From germline, CDR1 is MNHGY and CDR2 SAAAGT. Trimming stripped 4 bases from V and 9 bases from J, with 16 bases between. This CDR3 region has 14 residues. Here the sequenced sample was tumor tissue (inferred from file names), taken from a patient given nivolumab and ipilimumab in sequence. V and J are TRBV6-8 and TRBJ2-1; no clear D. This receptor was obtained from a human donor with melanoma. CDR3 in amino acids: CASSLRILEVEQFF. The CDR3 bases are TGTGCCAGCAGTTTACGGATTCTTGAGGTTGAGCAGTTCTTC.